This entry lists 25 T cell receptor beta chains sequenced from one sample in a study of blood T cell repertoires in COVID-19. Measured with immunoSEQ multiplex PCR; TCRdb has only the in-frame clones, and not every one. The sample lists over 75,000 clones, roughly 80% occurring once. The sample consisted of peripheral blood. The receptors stem from a woman aged 70-85 years with acute or convalescent COVID-19.

This sequence joins TRBV4-2 and TRBJ1-1, with D perhaps TRBD1 (5 bases). The CDR3 is 15 residues long. Germline V gene data show CDR1 as LGHNA and CDR2 as YNFKEQ. Trimming shortened V by 0 bases and J by 3 bases, and 11 bases separated the two germline ends. In nucleotides, the CDR3 is TGTGCCAGCAGCCAAGATTTCCGCAGGGACACTGAAGCTTTCTTT. The encoded protein is CASSQDFRRDTEAFF.

The chain carries TRBV5-1 and TRBJ2-7; the match to TRBD1 covers 10 bases. Germline lookup yields CDR1 SGHRS and CDR2 YFSETQ. CDR3 length: 16 residues. Unmatched junction bases numbered 5, after V lost 0 bases and J lost 2 bases. The CDR3 DNA reads TGCGCCAGCAGCTTGGCCGGGGGACAGGGGACCTACGAGCAGTACTTC. It codes for CASSLAGGQGTYEQYF.

The chain is built from TRBV25-1 and TRBJ1-5; 10 bases are a match to TRBD1. This CDR3 has 18 amino acids. Per the germline V gene, CDR1 is MGHDK and CDR2 is SYGVNS. With V trimmed by 4 bases and J by 2 bases, 11 bases remained unmatched. The DNA of the CDR3 is TGTGCCAGCAGTGCCGGACAGGGGGTTCAGGGCGGCAATCAGCCCCAGCATTTT. Residues: CASSAGQGVQGGNQPQHF.

This clone turned up a few times. The J gene is TRBJ1-1, the V gene TRBV18; possible D gene TRBD1, 5 bases. CDR3 length: 15 residues. Germline V CDR1 and CDR2: KGHSH, LQKENI. V was cut by 3 bases and J by 0 bases, with 11 bases left in between. CDR3 sequence: CASSPFSGMNTEAFF. For the CDR3, the DNA is TGTGCCAGCTCACCTTTTTCAGGGATGAACACTGAAGCTTTCTTT.

The chain employs TRBV5-1 and TRBJ2-1, with 9 bases aligning to TRBD2. Germline CDR1 is SGHRS and CDR2 is YFSETQ. The CDR3 is made up of 18 amino acids. The ends lost 1 base at V and 0 bases at J; junction bases unmatched: 8. DNA for the CDR3: TGCGCCAGCAGCTTGTTTAGCGGGGGCCTGAGCTCCTACAATGAGCAGTTCTTC. This sequence encodes CASSLFSGGLSSYNEQFF.

The rearrangement links TRBV2 to TRBJ2-3, with 7 bases lining up with TRBD2. Germline CDR1 SNHLY, CDR2 FYNNEI. The CDR3 contains 16 residues. V shed 4 bases and J 2 bases; nucleotides not matched to a gene: 9. The DNA for the CDR3 is TGTGCCAGCAGTGTGGGTAGCGGGCCTTACACAGATACGCAGTATTTT. Its protein is CASSVGSGPYTDTQYF.

This chain joins TRBV6-2 or TRBV6-3 and TRBJ1-3, with 7 bases that match TRBD1. Germline V gene data show CDR1 as MNHEY and CDR2 as SVGEGT. Germline trimming cut 5 bases from V and 4 bases from J; bases unmatched to any gene: 5. The CDR3 is 14 amino acids. This CDR3 is CASSRQGSGNTIYF. As DNA, the CDR3 is TGTGCCAGCAGTAGACAGGGATCCGGAAACACCATATATTTT.

The gene calls are TRBV6-1 and TRBJ1-3, with 7 bases lining up with TRBD1. Per the germline V gene, CDR1 is MNHNS and CDR2 is SASEGT. The CDR3 length is 14 residues. Trimming at V came to 2 bases and at J to 3 bases, leaving 1 base not matched to a gene. The chain's CDR3 is CASSEQGVGNTIYF. CDR3 nucleotides: TGTGCCAGCAGTGAACAGGGGGTTGGAAACACCATATATTTT.

The rearrangement joins TRBV5-4 to TRBJ1-5, with 8 bases lining up with TRBD1. The CDR3 loop spans 14 amino acids. After removal of 4 bases from V and 7 bases from J, the junction contained 7 bases not matched to a gene. Germline-derived CDR1 and CDR2 are SGHNT and YYREEE (reference sequence). Here the CDR3 DNA reads TGTGCCAGCAGCGCAGGACAGGGTGACCAGCCCCAGCATTTT. Translating gives CASSAGQGDQPQHF.

The sample holds a few counts of this clone. The J gene is TRBJ2-2, the V gene TRBV19, with TRBD2 identical over 8 bases. After removal of 5 bases from V and 4 bases from J, the junction contained 6 bases not matched to a gene. The CDR3 sequence is 15 residues long. Germline V gene data show CDR1 as LNHDA and CDR2 as SQIVND (reference sequence). The CDR3 reads CASSSGGGFTGELFF. The CDR3 DNA is TGTGCCAGTAGTTCTGGCGGGGGGTTCACCGGGGAGCTGTTTTTT. Full variable domain (missing parts from reference TRBV19 and TRBJ2-2): DGGITQSPKYLFRKEGQNVTLSCEQNLNHDAMYWYRQDPGQGLRLIYYSQIVNDFQKGDIAEGYSVSREKKESFPLTVTSAQKNPTAFYLCASSSGGGFTGELFFGEGSRLTVL.

This chain uses TRBV19 with TRBJ1-1; the D is unclear. Germline-derived CDR1 and CDR2 are LNHDA and SQIVND (reference sequence). CDR3 length equals 11 residues. The V end lost 7 bases, the J end lost 3 bases, and 6 bases lay between the germline ends. CDR3 coding DNA: TGTGCCAGTATGGAGCACACTGAAGCTTTCTTT. Amino acids: CASMEHTEAFF.

The gene calls are TRBV30 and TRBJ1-3, with 7 bases lining up with TRBD1. The CDR3 covers 15 residues. The germline CDR1 and CDR2 sequences are GTSNPN and SVGIG (reference sequence). Losses at the gene ends were 1 base for V and 7 bases for J; bases not matched to a gene: 10. In nucleotides, the CDR3 is TGTGCCTGGAGTGCTCGACAGGGTCTAGGGAACACCATATATTTT. It specifies CAWSARQGLGNTIYF.

The rearrangement links TRBV7-2 to TRBJ2-5, with 12 bases aligning to TRBD2. The J segment lost 7 bases and the V segment lost 2 bases, leaving 11 bases of the junction unmatched. This CDR3 contains 17 residues. CDR1 is SGHTA, CDR2 FQGNSA, per germline. CDR3 residues: CASSLSSSGRVGGTQYF. The DNA of the CDR3 is TGTGCCAGCAGCTTATCCTCTAGCGGGAGGGTAGGAGGGACCCAGTACTTC.

The V and J genes are TRBV28 and TRBJ1-2; D is unclear. The germline V gene encodes CDR1 MDHEN and CDR2 SYDVKM. Trimming stripped 7 bases from V and 4 bases from J, with 16 bases between. The CDR3 is made up of 14 amino acids. CDR3 protein: CASTNSGGSYGYTF. The CDR3 DNA is TGTGCCAGCACCAACTCGGGAGGAAGCTATGGCTACACCTTC.

This chain uses TRBV15 with TRBJ1-6; the match to TRBD1 covers 8 bases. Germline V gives CDR1 LNHNV, CDR2 YYDKDF (reference sequence). The CDR3 is 14 residues long. Trimming took 3 bases from V and 10 from J; bases not matched to a gene: 5. CDR3 residues: CATSRDRVHSPLHF. The CDR3 DNA reads TGTGCCACCAGCAGGGACAGGGTGCACTCACCCCTCCACTTT.

V usage is TRBV14 and J usage is TRBJ2-2; TRBD2 aligns across 7 bases. The germline CDR1 and CDR2 sequences are SGHDN and FVKESK. This CDR3 region has 17 residues. Losses at the gene ends were 0 bases for V and 4 bases for J; bases not matched to a gene: 8. The CDR3 DNA reads TGTGCCAGCAGCCAAGATCTGGGAGGGATAGGCACCGGGGAGCTGTTTTTT. The encoded protein is CASSQDLGGIGTGELFF.

The rearrangement links TRBV3-1 (or the pseudogene TRBV3-2) to TRBJ2-1, with 8 nucleotides matching TRBD2. The length of the CDR3 is 15 residues. Germline V gene lookup returns CDR1 LGHDT and CDR2 YNNKEL (reference sequence). J gave up 5 bases and V 4 bases, and 7 bases lay outside the gene matches. The CDR3 DNA reads TGTGCCAGCAGCCCATCGGGGGGGCCCAACAATGAGCAGTTCTTC. Encoded protein: CASSPSGGPNNEQFF.

This clone was seen just once. This chain connects TRBV30 to TRBJ1-1; D may be TRBD1 (5 bases). This CDR3 has 14 residues. The germline V gene has CDR1 GTSNPN and CDR2 SVGIG (reference sequence). Trimming removed 7 bases at V and 1 base at J, with 16 bases between. The CDR3, as DNA: TGTGCCTTTACCCCGACAGTCACGAACACTGAAGCTTTCTTT. Its protein is CAFTPTVTNTEAFF.

J is TRBJ2-7 and V is TRBV28, with D possibly matching TRBD2 (7 bases). Germline V gene sequence: CDR1 MDHEN, CDR2 SYDVKM. The CDR3 sequence is 15 residues long. The V gene lost 8 bases and the J gene lost 5 bases, with 22 bases spanning the gap. Here the CDR3 reads CASLEGGMVWHEQYF. DNA for the CDR3: TGTGCCAGCCTCGAGGGGGGGATGGTTTGGCACGAGCAGTACTTC.

This clone came up once. The chain uses TRBV9 and TRBJ1-1; TRBD1 matches at 8 bases. Germline V gives CDR1 SGDLS, CDR2 YYNGEE. The V segment lost 0 bases and the J segment 6 bases; nucleotides outside the gene matches: 4. This CDR3 has 14 residues. The CDR3 region is CASSVVQGVSEAFF. The CDR3 nucleotides read TGTGCCAGCAGCGTAGTACAGGGGGTTTCTGAAGCTTTCTTT. Drawing the rest from reference TRBV9 and TRBJ1-1, the complete variable domain is DSGVTQTPKHLITATGQRVTLRCSPRSGDLSVYWYQQSLDQGLQFLIQYYNGEERAKGNILERFSAQQFPDLHSELNLSSLELGDSALYFCASSVVQGVSEAFFGQGTRLTVV.

This clone was recorded a few times. The rearrangement joins TRBV6-5 to TRBJ2-7; 12 bases line up with TRBD2. The length of the CDR3 is 12 residues. With 10 bases clipped from V and 6 bases from J, the junction kept 4 bases outside the gene matches. CDR1 and CDR2 from the germline V gene are MNHEY and SVGAGI. Written as DNA, the CDR3 is TGTGCCACTTCACTAGCGGGAGGCGAGCAGTACTTC. Translated, it gives CATSLAGGEQYF.

This chain links TRBV15 with TRBJ1-3; D call uncertain. Germline CDR1 reads LNHNV; CDR2 reads YYDKDF (reference sequence). The ends were cut back, 5 bases at V and 0 bases at J, with 5 bases in the middle. The CDR3 totals 13 residues. The CDR3 DNA sequence: TGTGCCACCAGCCGGTTCTCTGGAAACACCATATATTTT. This translates into CATSRFSGNTIYF.

This chain connects TRBV6-1 to TRBJ2-7; TRBD2 is a possible D gene (5 bases). This CDR3 comprises 15 residues. The V end lost 1 base, the J end lost 7 bases, and 17 bases lay between the germline ends. CDR1 is MNHNS, CDR2 SASEGT, per germline. DNA for the CDR3: TGTGCCAGCAGTGAAGATCTAGCCGACCTCCGGGAGCAGTACTTC. This gives the protein CASSEDLADLREQYF.

V gene TRBV28 combines with J gene TRBJ1-1; D remains ambiguous. Germline CDR1 is MDHEN and CDR2 is SYDVKM. The CDR3 consists of 13 residues. Trimming pared 9 bases from V and 0 bases from J, leaving 11 bases between. The CDR3 DNA is TGTGCCAGTGGAGGCGGACTGAACACTGAAGCTTTCTTT. This codes for CASGGGLNTEAFF.

The chain uses TRBV7-8 and TRBJ2-5, with TRBD2 matching 12 bases. Germline V lookup: CDR1 SGHVS, CDR2 FQNEAQ. The CDR3 is 18 residues long. With 5 bases clipped from V and 1 base from J, the junction kept 11 bases outside the gene matches. The CDR3 coding sequence is TGTGCCAGCAGCAGAACCCTAGCGGGAGGGTTGAGCCAAGAGACCCAGTACTTC. It yields the protein CASSRTLAGGLSQETQYF.